This T cell receptor beta chain was identified in a study of T cell responses to AZD1222 COVID-19 vaccine. The V and J ends lost 5 bases and 0 bases respectively, with 14 bases between them. Germline lookup yields CDR1 SGHTA and CDR2 FQGNSA. The CDR3 extends over 16 amino acids. Sequencing was performed with immunoSEQ multiplex PCR; in TCRdb, only in-frame clones are kept and a portion is missing. This sample has approximately 77,000 clones, with about 92% found just once. The material was peripheral blood, obtained on day 0 of MenACWY control vaccination. This sequence joins TRBV7-2 and TRBJ1-3, with D possibly TRBD1 on 6 matching bases. The receptor's source is an adult in good health. CDR3: CASSLSTGRSGNTIYF. The CDR3 coding sequence is TGTGCCAGCAGCCTCTCGACAGGACGCTCTGGAAACACCATATATTTT.